These T cell receptor beta chains were read from a single sample in a study of cytomegalovirus exposure and HLA in healthy donors. The data were produced by immunoSEQ multiplex PCR, yet TCRdb's version contains in-frame clones alone and is incomplete. The table has more than 90,000 clones, 65% to 80% seen once. Material: PBMCs. The receptors stem from a human donor in good health. Both conserved end residues are part of each CDR3. Fields, in order: J gene, V gene, clone size, D gene, CDR3 DNA, CDR3 protein. D genes are given only for firm matches. A row's size may be missing; if present it is once, few, many or a size class.

J gene: TRBJ2-1
V gene: TRBV11-2
clone size: NA
D gene: NA
CDR3 DNA: TGTGCCGGCAGCTTAGTAGCGGACAATGAGCAGTTCTTC
CDR3 protein: CAGSLVADNEQFF

J gene: TRBJ1-2
V gene: TRBV7-9
clone size: NA
D gene: NA
CDR3 DNA: TGTGCCAGCAGCTTAGACAGCTATGGCTACACCTTC
CDR3 protein: CASSLDSYGYTF

J gene: TRBJ2-1
V gene: TRBV7-2
clone size: once
D gene: NA
CDR3 DNA: TGTGCCAGCAGCCCAAGGATAGGGGGAGCCACCTACAATGAGCAGTTCTTC
CDR3 protein: CASSPRIGGATYNEQFF

J gene: TRBJ1-2
V gene: TRBV7-2
clone size: once
D gene: TRBD1
CDR3 DNA: TGTGCCAGCAGCGCTACAGGGGTGGGTGGCTACACCTTC
CDR3 protein: CASSATGVGGYTF

J gene: TRBJ2-1
V gene: TRBV30
clone size: NA
D gene: NA
CDR3 DNA: TGTGCCTGGACGTTGGAGGCATACAATGAGCAGTTCTTC
CDR3 protein: CAWTLEAYNEQFF

J gene: TRBJ2-5
V gene: TRBV10-3
clone size: NA
D gene: TRBD2
CDR3 DNA: TGTGCCATCAGCGCGGGACTAGCGATCCCAGAGACCCAGTACTTC
CDR3 protein: CAISAGLAIPETQYF

J gene: TRBJ1-2
V gene: TRBV5-1
clone size: NA
D gene: NA
CDR3 DNA: TGCGCCAGCAGGTCTAGTTTGCAGGGCTATGGCTACACCTTC
CDR3 protein: CASRSSLQGYGYTF

J gene: TRBJ2-5
V gene: TRBV4-1
clone size: NA
D gene: NA
CDR3 DNA: TGCGCCAGCAGCCAAGCCCTAGTAAGCGAGACCCAGTACTTC
CDR3 protein: CASSQALVSETQYF

J gene: TRBJ2-7
V gene: TRBV15
clone size: NA
D gene: NA
CDR3 DNA: TGTGCCACCAGCAGAGCGGGGGTTGGTGAGCAGTACTTC
CDR3 protein: CATSRAGVGEQYF

J gene: TRBJ1-6
V gene: TRBV6-1
clone size: NA
D gene: NA
CDR3 DNA: TGTGCCAGCAGTGCCAGGGGCTTGGGTTCACCCCTCCACTTT
CDR3 protein: CASSARGLGSPLHF

J gene: TRBJ1-1
V gene: TRBV4-2
clone size: few
D gene: NA
CDR3 DNA: TGTGCCAGCAGTTACCCTTCGGGGGGCCAAAAGACTGAAGCTTTCTTT
CDR3 protein: CASSYPSGGQKTEAFF

J gene: TRBJ1-3
V gene: TRBV5-1
clone size: NA
D gene: NA
CDR3 DNA: TGCGCCAGCAGCTTGGAGGGCAGGGGAGTTGGAAACACCATATATTTT
CDR3 protein: CASSLEGRGVGNTIYF

J gene: TRBJ2-3
V gene: TRBV10-2
clone size: NA
D gene: NA
CDR3 DNA: TGCGCCAGCAGTGAGTCGGGGGCCCTCCCGGGTAATACGCAGTATTTT
CDR3 protein: CASSESGALPGNTQYF

J gene: TRBJ2-3
V gene: TRBV7-6
clone size: NA
D gene: TRBD2
CDR3 DNA: TGTGCCAGCAGCTCGGGGAGCGGGATCACAAAAACAGATACGCAGTATTTT
CDR3 protein: CASSSGSGITKTDTQYF

J gene: TRBJ2-7
V gene: TRBV5-6
clone size: NA
D gene: TRBD1
CDR3 DNA: TGTGCCAGCAGCTCGGGACAGCTCTACGAGCAGTACTTC
CDR3 protein: CASSSGQLYEQYF

J gene: TRBJ1-2
V gene: TRBV7-8
clone size: once
D gene: NA
CDR3 DNA: TGTGCCAGCAGCTTAAACGGGGTCGGGGGCTACACCTTC
CDR3 protein: CASSLNGVGGYTF

J gene: TRBJ2-5
V gene: TRBV7-2
clone size: NA
D gene: NA
CDR3 DNA: TGTGCCAGCAGCTTAGACGGCGGGGCCCAGTACTTC
CDR3 protein: CASSLDGGAQYF

J gene: TRBJ1-2
V gene: TRBV27
clone size: few
D gene: TRBD1
CDR3 DNA: TGTGCCAGCAGATCCGGGCGACAGGGGGGGAGCTACACCTTC
CDR3 protein: CASRSGRQGGSYTF

J gene: TRBJ2-7
V gene: TRBV10-3
clone size: NA
D gene: TRBD1
CDR3 DNA: TGTGCCATCAGTGGAGGACAGGGTCCTTCCTACGAGCAGTACTTC
CDR3 protein: CAISGGQGPSYEQYF

J gene: TRBJ2-2
V gene: TRBV7-9
clone size: NA
D gene: NA
CDR3 DNA: TGTGCCAGCAGGCCCGGTTTGATACCCGGGGAGCTGTTTTTT
CDR3 protein: CASRPGLIPGELFF

J gene: TRBJ2-7
V gene: TRBV18
clone size: NA
D gene: TRBD1
CDR3 DNA: TGTGCCAGCTCACCACTCGGACAGGGGGACCCGCCGGGCGAGCAGTACTTC
CDR3 protein: CASSPLGQGDPPGEQYF

J gene: TRBJ2-1
V gene: TRBV19
clone size: once
D gene: TRBD2
CDR3 DNA: TGTGCCAGTAGTCTACGCCATGTCGGGACTAGATACAATGAGCAGTTCTTC
CDR3 protein: CASSLRHVGTRYNEQFF

J gene: TRBJ1-1
V gene: TRBV5-1
clone size: NA
D gene: NA
CDR3 DNA: TGCGCCAGCAGCTTGGACTCGGGAACTGAAGCTTTCTTT
CDR3 protein: CASSLDSGTEAFF

J gene: TRBJ1-2
V gene: TRBV6-5
clone size: NA
D gene: TRBD1
CDR3 DNA: TGTGCCAGCAGTTTCGACAGGGCCAGCTATGGCTACACCTTC
CDR3 protein: CASSFDRASYGYTF

J gene: TRBJ1-2
V gene: TRBV7-2
clone size: once
D gene: NA
CDR3 DNA: TGTGCCAGCAGCCCCACCAGAGGGACTAACTATGGCTACACCTTC
CDR3 protein: CASSPTRGTNYGYTF

J gene: TRBJ2-7
V gene: TRBV27
clone size: NA
D gene: TRBD1
CDR3 DNA: TGTGCCAGCAGGAGACAGGGGTTTTACGAGCAGTACTTC
CDR3 protein: CASRRQGFYEQYF

J gene: TRBJ2-7
V gene: TRBV12-5
clone size: NA
D gene: NA
CDR3 DNA: TGTGCTAGTGGTTTGACCCTTAGGGGTAGGTACGAGCAGTACTTC
CDR3 protein: CASGLTLRGRYEQYF

J gene: TRBJ2-7
V gene: TRBV7-2
clone size: NA
D gene: NA
CDR3 DNA: TGTGCCAGCAGCGTTGAGAGGTTGGGGCCCTACGAGCAGTACTTC
CDR3 protein: CASSVERLGPYEQYF

J gene: TRBJ2-5
V gene: TRBV13
clone size: NA
D gene: TRBD2
CDR3 DNA: TGTGCCAGCAGCATAAGCGGGAGGGTGGAGACCCAGTACTTC
CDR3 protein: CASSISGRVETQYF

J gene: TRBJ2-1
V gene: TRBV9
clone size: few
D gene: TRBD1
CDR3 DNA: TGTGCCAGCAGCGCGGGACAGGGGGCTGGTGAGCAGTTCTTC
CDR3 protein: CASSAGQGAGEQFF

J gene: TRBJ2-3
V gene: TRBV2
clone size: NA
D gene: NA
CDR3 DNA: TGTGCCAGCAGTCTCACCCGACTAGTTTCGCAGTATTTT
CDR3 protein: CASSLTRLVSQYF

J gene: TRBJ2-7
V gene: TRBV15
clone size: NA
D gene: NA
CDR3 DNA: TGTGCCACCAGCTTTAAGATCCAGTCCTACGAGCAGTACTTC
CDR3 protein: CATSFKIQSYEQYF

J gene: TRBJ1-1
V gene: TRBV5-4
clone size: many
D gene: NA
CDR3 DNA: TGTGCCAGCAGCTTGTGGGGATCAGGGTGGGCTGAAGCTTTCTTT
CDR3 protein: CASSLWGSGWAEAFF

J gene: TRBJ2-2
V gene: TRBV5-4
clone size: NA
D gene: TRBD2
CDR3 DNA: TGTGCCAGCAGCTTGGGCGACAGTGGACTAGCGGGACTTAACACCGGGGAGCTGTTTTTT
CDR3 protein: CASSLGDSGLAGLNTGELFF

J gene: TRBJ2-1
V gene: TRBV27
clone size: NA
D gene: NA
CDR3 DNA: TGTGCCAGCAGTGAGCCACTAGTTGGTGAGCAGTTCTTC
CDR3 protein: CASSEPLVGEQFF

J gene: TRBJ2-2
V gene: TRBV7-8
clone size: NA
D gene: TRBD2
CDR3 DNA: TGTGCCAGCAGGAGTGGGACTAGCGGGATGGTCGGGGAGCTGTTTTTT
CDR3 protein: CASRSGTSGMVGELFF

J gene: TRBJ2-2
V gene: TRBV7-9
clone size: NA
D gene: NA
CDR3 DNA: TGTGCCAGCAGCCCTTGGACAGCAACGAACACCGGGGAGCTGTTTTTT
CDR3 protein: CASSPWTATNTGELFF

J gene: TRBJ1-1
V gene: TRBV6-6
clone size: once
D gene: NA
CDR3 DNA: TGTGCCAGCAGTTACTCCCCACAGACGAACACTGAAGCTTTCTTT
CDR3 protein: CASSYSPQTNTEAFF

J gene: TRBJ2-7
V gene: TRBV19
clone size: NA
D gene: TRBD1
CDR3 DNA: TGTGCCAGTAGTAGAGGGGGCAGGGGGCAATACGAGCAGTACTTC
CDR3 protein: CASSRGGRGQYEQYF

J gene: TRBJ1-1
V gene: TRBV29-1
clone size: NA
D gene: NA
CDR3 DNA: TGCAGCGTTCGAAGGGGGATCAACACTGAAGCTTTCTTT
CDR3 protein: CSVRRGINTEAFF

J gene: TRBJ1-2
V gene: TRBV6-5
clone size: NA
D gene: TRBD1
CDR3 DNA: TGTGCCAGCAGTTGGGGACAGGGAATTAACTATGGCTACACCTTC
CDR3 protein: CASSWGQGINYGYTF

J gene: TRBJ1-2
V gene: TRBV7-2
clone size: many
D gene: NA
CDR3 DNA: TGTGCCAGCAGCTTAGGCAGACTGGCCTATGGCTACACCTTC
CDR3 protein: CASSLGRLAYGYTF

J gene: TRBJ2-5
V gene: TRBV7-6
clone size: NA
D gene: TRBD1
CDR3 DNA: TGTGCCAGCAGCTTAGGCGGACGACAGGGGAGTGGAGAGACCCAGTACTTC
CDR3 protein: CASSLGGRQGSGETQYF

J gene: TRBJ1-2
V gene: TRBV5-1
clone size: NA
D gene: NA
CDR3 DNA: TGCGCCAGCAGAGGTGACAGCGTCTTCTATGGCTACACCTTC
CDR3 protein: CASRGDSVFYGYTF

J gene: TRBJ2-5
V gene: TRBV7-2
clone size: once
D gene: TRBD2
CDR3 DNA: TGTGCCAGCAGCTTAGCAGCGGGAGTCCGAGAGACCCAGTACTTC
CDR3 protein: CASSLAAGVRETQYF

J gene: TRBJ1-5
V gene: TRBV18
clone size: NA
D gene: TRBD1
CDR3 DNA: TGTGCCAGCTCACCGGGACAGGGTTTTAATCAGCCCCAGCATTTT
CDR3 protein: CASSPGQGFNQPQHF

J gene: TRBJ2-2
V gene: TRBV13
clone size: NA
D gene: NA
CDR3 DNA: TGTGCCAGCAGACGGGGGGTTGGGGGGGCCGGAGCCGGGGAGCTGTTTTTT
CDR3 protein: CASRRGVGGAGAGELFF

J gene: TRBJ2-7
V gene: TRBV5-4
clone size: NA
D gene: TRBD1
CDR3 DNA: TGTGCCAGCAGCCCCGGGACAGCGAACTACGAGCAGTACTTC
CDR3 protein: CASSPGTANYEQYF

J gene: TRBJ2-7
V gene: TRBV2
clone size: NA
D gene: TRBD1
CDR3 DNA: TGTGCCAGCACCAAGACAGGGGAACCCTACGAGCAGTACTTC
CDR3 protein: CASTKTGEPYEQYF

J gene: TRBJ2-2
V gene: TRBV7-9
clone size: NA
D gene: NA
CDR3 DNA: TGTGCCAGCAGCTCGCCGGGGGCGAACACCGGGGAGCTGTTTTTT
CDR3 protein: CASSSPGANTGELFF

J gene: TRBJ2-2
V gene: TRBV6-1
clone size: NA
D gene: TRBD1
CDR3 DNA: TGTGCCAGCAATCGACAGGGAAGGACCGGGGAGCTGTTTTTT
CDR3 protein: CASNRQGRTGELFF

J gene: TRBJ2-3
V gene: TRBV6-5
clone size: NA
D gene: NA
CDR3 DNA: TGTGCCAGCAGTTACTCCGCAGGGCCAGATACGCAGTATTTT
CDR3 protein: CASSYSAGPDTQYF

J gene: TRBJ1-3
V gene: TRBV4-3
clone size: few
D gene: NA
CDR3 DNA: TGCGCCAGCAGCCAAGGACTGGCAAGGGGAAGAAACACCATATATTTT
CDR3 protein: CASSQGLARGRNTIYF

J gene: TRBJ2-1
V gene: TRBV5-1
clone size: once
D gene: TRBD2
CDR3 DNA: TGCGCCAGCAGCTGGGTAGGGGGCCTAGCGGGAAACAATGAGCAGTTCTTC
CDR3 protein: CASSWVGGLAGNNEQFF

J gene: TRBJ1-1
V gene: TRBV5-8
clone size: once
D gene: TRBD1
CDR3 DNA: TGTGCCAGCAGCTTGCCCCGACAGGGATGGACTGAAGCTTTCTTT
CDR3 protein: CASSLPRQGWTEAFF